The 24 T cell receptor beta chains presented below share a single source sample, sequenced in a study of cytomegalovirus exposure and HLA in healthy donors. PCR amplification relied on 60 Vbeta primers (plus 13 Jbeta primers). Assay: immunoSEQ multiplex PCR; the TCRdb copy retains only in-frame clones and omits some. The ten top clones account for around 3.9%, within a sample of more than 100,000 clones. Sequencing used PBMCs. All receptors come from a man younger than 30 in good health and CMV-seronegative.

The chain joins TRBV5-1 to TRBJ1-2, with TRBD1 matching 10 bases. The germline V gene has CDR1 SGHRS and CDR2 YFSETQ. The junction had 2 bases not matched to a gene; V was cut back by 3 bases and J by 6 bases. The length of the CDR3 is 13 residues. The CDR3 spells CASSSGTGDGYTF. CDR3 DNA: TGCGCCAGCAGCTCAGGGACAGGGGATGGCTACACCTTC. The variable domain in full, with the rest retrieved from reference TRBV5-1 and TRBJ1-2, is KAGVTQTPRYLIKTRGQQVTLSCSPISGHRSVSWYQQTPGQGLQFLFEYFSETQRNKGNFPGRFSGRQFSNSRSEMNVSTLELGDSALYLCASSSGTGDGYTFGSGTRLTVV.

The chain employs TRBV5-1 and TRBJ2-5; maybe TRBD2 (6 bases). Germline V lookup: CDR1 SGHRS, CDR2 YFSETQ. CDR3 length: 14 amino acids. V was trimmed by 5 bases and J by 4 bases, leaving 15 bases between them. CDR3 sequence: CASRLLAAGETQYF. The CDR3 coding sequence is TGCGCCAGCAGACTACTAGCCGCGGGAGAGACCCAGTACTTC.

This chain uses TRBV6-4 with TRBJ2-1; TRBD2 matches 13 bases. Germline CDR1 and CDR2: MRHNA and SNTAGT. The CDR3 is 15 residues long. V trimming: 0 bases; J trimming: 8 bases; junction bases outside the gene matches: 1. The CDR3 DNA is TGTGCCAGCAGTGACTCACTAGCGGGGGGGCATGAGCAGTTCTTC. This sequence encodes CASSDSLAGGHEQFF.

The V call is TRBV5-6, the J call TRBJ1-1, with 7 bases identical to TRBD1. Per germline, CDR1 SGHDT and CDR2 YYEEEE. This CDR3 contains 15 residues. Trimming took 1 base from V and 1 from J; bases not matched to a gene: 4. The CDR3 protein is CASSLPRQGNTEAFF. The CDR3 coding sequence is TGTGCCAGCAGCTTGCCCCGACAGGGGAACACTGAAGCTTTCTTT.

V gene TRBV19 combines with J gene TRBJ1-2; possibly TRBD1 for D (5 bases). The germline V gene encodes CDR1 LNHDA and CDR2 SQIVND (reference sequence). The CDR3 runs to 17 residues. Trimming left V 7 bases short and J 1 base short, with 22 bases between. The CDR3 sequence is CASMRLGDGTNNYGYTF. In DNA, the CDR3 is TGTGCCAGTATGAGGTTAGGGGATGGGACTAATAACTATGGCTACACCTTC.

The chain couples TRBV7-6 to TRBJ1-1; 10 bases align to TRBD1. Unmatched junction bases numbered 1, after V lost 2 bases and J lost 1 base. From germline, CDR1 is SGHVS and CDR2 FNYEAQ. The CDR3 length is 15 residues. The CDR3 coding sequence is TGTGCCAGCAGCTTAAGGACAGGGGGGAACACTGAAGCTTTCTTT. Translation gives CASSLRTGGNTEAFF.

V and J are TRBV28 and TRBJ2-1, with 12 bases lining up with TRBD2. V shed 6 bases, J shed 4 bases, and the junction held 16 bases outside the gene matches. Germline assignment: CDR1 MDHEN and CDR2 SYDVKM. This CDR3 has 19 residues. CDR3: CASSPPRLAGATPYNEQFF. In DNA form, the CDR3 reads TGTGCCAGCAGCCCCCCCCGACTAGCGGGAGCGACCCCATACAATGAGCAGTTCTTC. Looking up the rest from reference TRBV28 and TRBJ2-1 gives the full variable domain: DVKVTQSSRYLVKRTGEKVFLECVQDMDHENMFWYRQDPGLGLRLIYFSYDVKMKEKGDIPEGYSVSREKKERFSLILESASTNQTSMYLCASSPPRLAGATPYNEQFFGPGTRLTVL.

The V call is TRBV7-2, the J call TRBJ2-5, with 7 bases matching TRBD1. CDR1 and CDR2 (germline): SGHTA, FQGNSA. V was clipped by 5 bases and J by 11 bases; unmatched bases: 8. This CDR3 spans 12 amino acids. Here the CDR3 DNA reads TGTGCCAGCAGCCGTTCCCCGGGACAGCAGTACTTC. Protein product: CASSRSPGQQYF.

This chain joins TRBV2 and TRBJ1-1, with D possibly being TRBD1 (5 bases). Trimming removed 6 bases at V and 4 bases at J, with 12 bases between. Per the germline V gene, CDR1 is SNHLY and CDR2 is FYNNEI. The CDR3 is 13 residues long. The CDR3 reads CASSYRQFTEAFF. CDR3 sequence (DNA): TGTGCCAGCAGCTACAGACAGTTCACTGAAGCTTTCTTT.

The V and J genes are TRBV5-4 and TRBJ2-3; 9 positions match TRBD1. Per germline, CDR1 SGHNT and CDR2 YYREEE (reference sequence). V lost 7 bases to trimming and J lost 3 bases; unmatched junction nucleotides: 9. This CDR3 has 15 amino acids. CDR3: CASSNGGQGTDTQYF. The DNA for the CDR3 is TGTGCCAGCTCCAATGGGGGACAGGGAACAGATACGCAGTATTTT.

The CDR3 sequence is CASSLVTVGGYTF. The DNA for the CDR3 is TGTGCCAGCAGCTTAGTAACCGTCGGTGGCTACACCTTC. The rearrangement links TRBV7-9 to TRBJ1-2, with D unclear. V dropped 1 base and J dropped 7 bases, with 10 bases sitting between them. CDR3 length: 13 amino acids. CDR1 and CDR2 from the germline V gene are SEHNR and FQNEAQ (reference sequence).

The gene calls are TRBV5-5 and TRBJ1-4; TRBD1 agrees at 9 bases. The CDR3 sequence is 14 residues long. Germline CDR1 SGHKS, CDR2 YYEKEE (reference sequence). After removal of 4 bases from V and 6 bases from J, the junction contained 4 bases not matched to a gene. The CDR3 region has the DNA TGTGCCAGCAGCCTGACAGGGGGTGATGAAAAACTGTTTTTT. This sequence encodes CASSLTGGDEKLFF.

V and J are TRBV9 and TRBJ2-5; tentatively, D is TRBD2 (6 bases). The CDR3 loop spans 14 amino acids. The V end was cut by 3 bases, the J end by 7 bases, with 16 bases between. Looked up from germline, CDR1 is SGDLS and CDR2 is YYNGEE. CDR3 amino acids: CASSARGIDGTQYF. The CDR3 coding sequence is TGTGCCAGCAGCGCCCGGGGGATAGACGGGACCCAGTACTTC.

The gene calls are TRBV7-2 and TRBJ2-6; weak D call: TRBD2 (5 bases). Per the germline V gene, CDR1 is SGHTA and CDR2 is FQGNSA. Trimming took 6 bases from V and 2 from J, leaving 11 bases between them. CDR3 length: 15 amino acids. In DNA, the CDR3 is TGTGCCAGCAGTGGAGGCTTTACTGGGGCCAACGTCCTGACTTTC. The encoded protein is CASSGGFTGANVLTF.

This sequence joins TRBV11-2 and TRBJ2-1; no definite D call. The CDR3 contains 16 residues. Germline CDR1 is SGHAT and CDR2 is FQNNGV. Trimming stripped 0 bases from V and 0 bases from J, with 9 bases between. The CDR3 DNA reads TGTGCCAGCAGCTTAGAATACGCTAGCTCCTACAATGAGCAGTTCTTC. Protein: CASSLEYASSYNEQFF.

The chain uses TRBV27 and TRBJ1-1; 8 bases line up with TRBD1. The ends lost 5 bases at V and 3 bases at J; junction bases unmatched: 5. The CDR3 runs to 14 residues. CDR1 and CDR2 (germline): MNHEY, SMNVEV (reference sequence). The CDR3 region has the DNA TGTGCCAGCAGTCCCAGGGGGCTTCACACTGAAGCTTTCTTT. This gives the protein CASSPRGLHTEAFF.

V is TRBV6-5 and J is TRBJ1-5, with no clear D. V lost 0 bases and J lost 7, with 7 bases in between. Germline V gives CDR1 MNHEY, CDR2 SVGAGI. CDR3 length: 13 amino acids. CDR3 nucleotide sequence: TGTGCCAGCAGTTACTCTCGCGGACAGCCCCAGCATTTT. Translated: CASSYSRGQPQHF.

The CDR3 protein is CASSLGTGGANQPQHF. CDR3 sequence (DNA): TGTGCCAGCAGCTTGGGGACAGGGGGCGCGAATCAGCCCCAGCATTTT. This sequence joins TRBV5-6 and TRBJ1-5; 11 nucleotides line up with TRBD1. Germline-derived CDR1 and CDR2 are SGHDT and YYEEEE. V lost 0 bases and J lost 4; bases outside the gene matches: 3. The CDR3 length is 16 residues.

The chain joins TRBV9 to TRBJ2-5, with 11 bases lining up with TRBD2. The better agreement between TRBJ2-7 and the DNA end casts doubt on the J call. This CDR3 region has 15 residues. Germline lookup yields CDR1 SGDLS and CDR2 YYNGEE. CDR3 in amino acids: CASSATSGSSYEQYF. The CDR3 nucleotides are TGTGCCAGCAGCGCTACTAGCGGGAGCTCCTACGAGCAGTACTTC.

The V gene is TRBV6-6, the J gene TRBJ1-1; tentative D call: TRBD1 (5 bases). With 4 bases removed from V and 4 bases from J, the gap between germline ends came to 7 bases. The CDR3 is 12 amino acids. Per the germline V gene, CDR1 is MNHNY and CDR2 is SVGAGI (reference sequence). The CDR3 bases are TGTGCCAGCAGTTGGACATCCACTGAAGCTTTCTTT. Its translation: CASSWTSTEAFF.

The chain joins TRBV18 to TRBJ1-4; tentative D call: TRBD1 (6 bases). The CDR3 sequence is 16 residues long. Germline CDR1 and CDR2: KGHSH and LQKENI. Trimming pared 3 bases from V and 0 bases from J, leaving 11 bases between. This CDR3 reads CASSPRTATTNEKLFF. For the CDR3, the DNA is TGTGCCAGCTCACCGCGGACAGCGACAACTAATGAAAAACTGTTTTTT.

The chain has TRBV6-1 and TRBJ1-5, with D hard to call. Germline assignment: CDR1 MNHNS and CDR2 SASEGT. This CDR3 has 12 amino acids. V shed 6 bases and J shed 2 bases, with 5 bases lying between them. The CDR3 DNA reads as TGTGCCAGCAGCTCGGGCAATCAGCCCCAGCATTTT. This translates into CASSSGNQPQHF.

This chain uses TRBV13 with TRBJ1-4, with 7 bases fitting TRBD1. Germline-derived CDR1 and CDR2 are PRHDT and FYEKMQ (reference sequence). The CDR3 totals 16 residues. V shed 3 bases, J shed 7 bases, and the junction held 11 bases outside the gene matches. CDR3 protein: CASSFEKGARGEKLFF. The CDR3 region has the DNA TGTGCCAGCAGCTTCGAAAAGGGGGCGAGGGGTGAAAAACTGTTTTTT.

The CDR3 protein is CASSLRDRSYNEQFF. For the CDR3, the DNA is TGTGCCAGCAGCCTGCGGGACCGCTCCTACAATGAGCAGTTCTTC. The rearrangement joins TRBV5-6 to TRBJ2-1, with a tentative D call TRBD2 (6 bases). Germline V CDR1 and CDR2: SGHDT, YYEEEE. The V and J ends lost 4 bases and 0 bases respectively, with 11 bases between them. The CDR3 has 15 residues.